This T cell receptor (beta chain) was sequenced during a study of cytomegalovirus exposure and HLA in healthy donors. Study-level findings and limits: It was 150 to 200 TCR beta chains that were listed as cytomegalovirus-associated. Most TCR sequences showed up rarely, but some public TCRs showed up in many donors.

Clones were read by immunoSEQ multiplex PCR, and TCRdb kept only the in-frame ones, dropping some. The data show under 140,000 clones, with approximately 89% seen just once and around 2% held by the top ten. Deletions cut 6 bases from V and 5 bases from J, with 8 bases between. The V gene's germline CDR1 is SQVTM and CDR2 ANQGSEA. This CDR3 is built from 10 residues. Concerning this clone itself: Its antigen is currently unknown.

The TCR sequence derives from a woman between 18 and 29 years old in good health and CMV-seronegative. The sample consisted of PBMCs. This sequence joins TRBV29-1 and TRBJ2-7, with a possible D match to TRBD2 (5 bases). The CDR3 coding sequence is TGCAGCGTAGCGGCGCACGAGCAGTACTTC. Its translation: CSVAAHEQYF.